These 19 T cell receptor beta chains were all obtained from the same sample, sequenced in a study of blood T cells in healthy people across ages. A sample-barcoded 5' primer and a J-beta primer mix were used in a second PCR of roughly 7 to 12 cycles. Using its own MiXCR run on the 5' RACE reads, TCRdb lists one record per CDR3 protein. Of roughly 680,000 distinct CDR3 sequences in the sample, roughly 20% were seen once. Sequencing was performed on blood. The source of these receptors is a man aged 65-85 years in good health.

V usage is TRBV7-9 and J usage is TRBJ2-1; 9 bases are a match to TRBD2. Trimming removed 4 bases from V and 6 bases from J; junction bases left unmatched: 10. Germline V lookup: CDR1 SEHNR, CDR2 FQNEAQ (reference sequence). CDR3 length: 16 residues. CDR3 coding DNA: TGTGCCAGCAGCTCACCCTGGGGTAGCGGGGGCAATGAGCAGTTCTTC. This encodes CASSSPWGSGGNEQFF.

This chain connects TRBV20-1 to TRBJ2-5; TRBD2 matches at 9 bases. With the DNA end fitting TRBJ2-1 better, the J assignment may be wrong. There are 14 residues in the CDR3. The V gene's germline CDR1 is DFQATT and CDR2 SNEGSKA (reference sequence). CDR3 coding DNA: TGCAGTGCTAGCGGACTAGCGCCCTCAAATGAGCAGTTCTTC. Translation: CSASGLAPSNEQFF.

This clonotype was found a few times. The chain couples TRBV3-1 to TRBJ2-5; a weak D match, TRBD2 (7 bases). The tail of the sequence fits TRBJ2-1 better, so the J call may be wrong. Germline CDR1 reads LGHDT; CDR2 reads YNNKEL (reference sequence). The length of the CDR3 is 12 residues. The CDR3, as DNA: TGTGCCAGCAGCCAAAGGGGGGGTGAGCAGTTCTTC. This encodes CASSQRGGEQFF.

CDR3 residues: CASSTWRGTDTQYF. DNA for the CDR3: TGTGCCAGCAGTACGTGGAGGGGCACAGATACGCAGTATTTT. V is TRBV12-3 or TRBV12-4 and J is TRBJ2-3; tentative D call: TRBD2 (6 bases). V shed 5 bases and J shed 1 base, with 10 bases lying between them. The CDR3 is made up of 14 amino acids.

A note on this clonotype: This likely comes from a read error, as the CDR3 has no conserved phenylalanine or tryptophan at its end. The rearrangement joins TRBV5-1 to TRBJ2-1; 9 bases are shared with TRBD2. Germline V gene sequence: CDR1 SGHRS, CDR2 YFSETQ. V trimming: 4 bases; J trimming: 9 bases; junction bases outside the gene matches: 14. The CDR3 contains 16 residues. As DNA, the CDR3 is TGCGCCAGCAGCCGACGTCCTAGCGGGACTCAGGGTGAGCAGTTCCTC. Protein: CASSRRPSGTQGEQFL.

The chain has TRBV4-3 and TRBJ2-5, with TRBD2 matching 10 bases. V lost 4 bases to trimming and J lost 5 bases; unmatched junction nucleotides: 7. The CDR3 sequence is 15 residues long. Germline assignment: CDR1 LGHNA and CDR2 YSLEER. The CDR3, as DNA: TGCGCCAGCAGCCCTCGTAGTAGCGGGAGGGAGACCCAGTACTTC. Residues: CASSPRSSGRETQYF.

The sample holds a few counts of this clonotype. This chain connects TRBV12-3 or TRBV12-4 to TRBJ2-7; TRBD2 aligns across 8 bases. CDR3 length: 15 amino acids. The V segment lost 3 bases and the J segment 2 bases; nucleotides outside the gene matches: 6. DNA for the CDR3: TGTGCCAGCAGTTTTGAGCGGGAGCCGACCTACGAGCAGTACTTC. Amino acid sequence: CASSFEREPTYEQYF.

This clonotype was counted only a few times. The rearrangement uses TRBV29-1 and TRBJ1-1, with a weak D call TRBD1 (5 bases). In germline, CDR1 is SQVTM, CDR2 ANQGSEA. The length of the CDR3 is 13 residues. The V gene lost 6 bases and the J gene lost 5 bases, with 16 bases spanning the gap. CDR3 nucleotides: TGCAGCGTGGGGGACTCCCCGAGGACTGAAGCTTTCTTT. It encodes CSVGDSPRTEAFF.

This clonotype occurred a few times. The chain uses TRBV20-1 and TRBJ2-5; D could derive from TRBD1 or TRBD2 (5 bases each). The closer fit of TRBJ2-7 to the DNA end suggests the J call may be wrong. The length of the CDR3 is 14 residues. The germline V gene has CDR1 DFQATT and CDR2 SNEGSKA (reference sequence). CDR3 sequence (DNA): TGCAGTGCTACGGGACCGCCCGACTCCTACGAGCAGTACTTC. It encodes CSATGPPDSYEQYF.

The chain recombines TRBV11-2 with TRBJ2-1, with 8 bases fitting TRBD1. The CDR3 consists of 14 residues. Germline V gene data show CDR1 as SGHAT and CDR2 as FQNNGV. Unmatched junction bases numbered 10, after V lost 5 bases and J lost 10 bases. CDR3 coding DNA: TGTGCCAGCAGCCCAGGGACAGGAGGGGAGGAGCAGTTCTTC. Translation gives CASSPGTGGEEQFF. The whole variable domain, filled in from reference TRBV11-2 and TRBJ2-1, reads EAGVAQSPRYKIIEKRQSVAFWCNPISGHATLYWYQQILGQGPKLLIQFQNNGVVDDSQLPKDRFSAERLKGVDSTLKIQPAKLEDSAVYLCASSPGTGGEEQFFGPGTRLTVL.

This clonotype was detected ten times or more. The J gene is TRBJ2-3, the V gene TRBV9; TRBD2 agrees at 8 bases. CDR1 is SGDLS, CDR2 YYNGEE, per germline. J lost 3 bases, V lost 5 bases, and 5 bases had no gene match. The CDR3 is 14 amino acids. The CDR3 DNA reads as TGTGCCAGCAGTGTCAGCGGGAGAACAGATACGCAGTATTTT. It yields the protein CASSVSGRTDTQYF.

This chain links TRBV20-1 with TRBJ2-5; D might be TRBD2 (6 bases). The J call may be in error: the DNA end matches TRBJ2-1 better. From germline, CDR1 is DFQATT and CDR2 SNEGSKA (reference sequence). The CDR3 is made up of 13 amino acids. The CDR3 coding sequence is TGCAGCGGTTGGAGGGCAAGTTTTAATGAGCAGTTCTTC. The encoded protein is CSGWRASFNEQFF.

This clonotype has a handful of counts. The rearrangement joins TRBV20-1 to TRBJ2-3, with D perhaps TRBD2 (5 bases). Germline V gene sequence: CDR1 DFQATT, CDR2 SNEGSKA (reference sequence). The CDR3 consists of 13 residues. The V end was cut by 2 bases, the J end by 1 base, with 7 bases between. The CDR3 region is CSARKAGTDTQYF. DNA of the CDR3: TGCAGTGCTAGAAAAGCGGGCACAGATACGCAGTATTTT.

In this sample, this clonotype turned up a few times. No conserved phenylalanine or tryptophan is present at the end of the CDR3, so a read error is the likely explanation. The chain recombines TRBV19 with TRBJ2-1; tentatively, D is TRBD1 or TRBD2 (6 bases each). The V end was cut by 7 bases, the J end by 4 bases, with 14 bases between. Germline V gene data show CDR1 as LNHDA and CDR2 as SQIVND (reference sequence). This CDR3 has 14 residues. The CDR3: CASNGRGQYNEQFL. The CDR3 region has the DNA TGTGCCAGTAACGGGAGAGGACAGTACAATGAGCAGTTCCTC.

This clonotype was observed a few times. J is TRBJ1-1 and V is TRBV2; the match to TRBD1 covers 7 bases. CDR1 and CDR2 from the germline V gene are SNHLY and FYNNEI. The V gene end was trimmed by 3 bases and the J gene end by 5 bases; junction bases not matched to a gene: 9. This CDR3 region has 15 residues. CDR3 nucleotides: TGTGCCAGCAGTGAGGAGGGGGCAAGACTTACTGAAGCTTTCTTT. Protein product: CASSEEGARLTEAFF.

The chain carries TRBV12-3 or TRBV12-4 and TRBJ2-1; perhaps TRBD2 as D (8 bases). The V end was cut by 0 bases, the J end by 0 bases, with 24 bases between. The CDR3 sequence is 21 residues long. This CDR3 reads CASSLATGQELAGSSYNEQFF. The CDR3, as DNA: TGTGCCAGCAGTTTAGCGACAGGGCAGGAGCTAGCGGGCAGCTCCTACAATGAGCAGTTCTTC.

This clonotype was observed a handful of times. The chain links TRBV7-3 to TRBJ2-1; D uncertain. There are 12 residues in the CDR3. V was shortened by 5 bases and J by 14 bases, with 16 bases between the two germline ends. Germline CDR1 SGHTA, CDR2 FQGTGA. The CDR3 sequence is CASSTKDDRKFF. CDR3 nucleotides: TGTGCCAGCAGCACCAAAGACGATCGGAAGTTCTTC.

The V and J genes are TRBV21-1 and TRBJ1-3; the table's D call TRBD1 went unverified against the DNA. TRBV21-1 is a recognized pseudogene. CDR3 length equals 16 residues. CDR3 protein: CASTGIDRDSGNTIYF. CDR3 nucleotide sequence: TGTGCCAGCACCGGGATCGACAGGGACTCTGGAAACACCATATATTTT.

This chain links TRBV28 with TRBJ2-5; 12 bases match TRBD2. CDR1 is MDHEN and CDR2 is SYDVKM in the germline V gene. This CDR3 has 14 residues. V gave up 3 bases and J gave up 9 bases; unmatched junction bases: 5. This CDR3 reads CASSLTSGSSPQYF. The CDR3 DNA sequence: TGTGCCAGCAGTTTGACTAGCGGGAGTAGTCCCCAGTACTTC.